This TCR beta chain was captured by sequencing in a study of cytomegalovirus exposure and HLA in healthy donors. Per the germline V gene, CDR1 is ENHRY and CDR2 is SYGVKD. Germline trimming cut 4 bases from V and 11 bases from J; bases unmatched to any gene: 13. There are 15 residues in the CDR3. Vbeta (60) and Jbeta (13) primers were used in the PCR. Measured with immunoSEQ multiplex PCR; TCRdb has only the in-frame clones, and not every one. The sample contains about 140,000 clones, about 80% of which appear only once. Sequencing was performed on PBMCs. This sequence joins TRBV10-3 and TRBJ2-5; 10 nucleotides line up with TRBD2. The origin of this receptor is a man aged 40-49 years in good health and CMV-seronegative. The CDR3 sequence: CAISVSGTSVGVQYF. CDR3 coding DNA: TGTGCCATCAGTGTTTCCGGGACTAGCGTAGGTGTGCAGTACTTC.